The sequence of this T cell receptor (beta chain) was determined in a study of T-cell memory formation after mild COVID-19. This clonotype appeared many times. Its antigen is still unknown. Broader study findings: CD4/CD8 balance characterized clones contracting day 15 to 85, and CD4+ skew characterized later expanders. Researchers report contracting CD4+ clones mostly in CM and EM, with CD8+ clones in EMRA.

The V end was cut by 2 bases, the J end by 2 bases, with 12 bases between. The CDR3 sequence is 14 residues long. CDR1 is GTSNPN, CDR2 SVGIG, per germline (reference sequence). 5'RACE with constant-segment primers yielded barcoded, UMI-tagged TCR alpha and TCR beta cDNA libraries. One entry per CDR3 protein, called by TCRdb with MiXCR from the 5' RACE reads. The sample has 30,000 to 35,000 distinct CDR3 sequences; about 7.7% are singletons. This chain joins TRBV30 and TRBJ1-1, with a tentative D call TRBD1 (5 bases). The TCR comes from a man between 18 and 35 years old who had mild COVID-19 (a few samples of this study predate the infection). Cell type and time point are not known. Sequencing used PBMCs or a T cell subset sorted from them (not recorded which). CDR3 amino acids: CAWSRFGGNTEAFF. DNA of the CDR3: TGTGCCTGGAGTAGGTTTGGGGGAAACACTGAAGCTTTCTTT.